These 18 T cell receptor beta chains were sequenced from one sample in a study of T cell responses to AZD1222 COVID-19 vaccine. The method was immunoSEQ multiplex PCR; TCRdb's version includes in-frame clones alone and lacks a portion of them. The data hold 110,000 to 150,000 clones, with roughly 85% observed a single time. The material was peripheral blood, obtained on day 0 of AZD1222 vaccination. The receptor source for this set is an adult in good health.

The chain joins TRBV28 to TRBJ1-1, with no clear D. V gave up 2 bases and J gave up 4 bases, with 11 bases separating them. The germline gives CDR1 MDHEN, CDR2 SYDVKM. The CDR3 length is 14 residues. CDR3 sequence reads: CASSLAGVGTEAFF. In DNA, the CDR3 is TGTGCCAGCAGTTTAGCCGGGGTGGGCACTGAAGCTTTCTTT.

A single count supports this clone. The chain joins TRBV28 to TRBJ2-7, with TRBD1 identical over 7 bases. The germline CDR1 and CDR2 sequences are MDHEN and SYDVKM. The CDR3 has 16 residues. V shed 5 bases, J shed 0 bases, and the junction held 10 bases outside the gene matches. CDR3 sequence: CASSPPGTASSYEQYF. The DNA for the CDR3 is TGTGCCAGCAGTCCTCCCGGGACAGCGAGCTCCTACGAGCAGTACTTC.

DNA of the CDR3: TGTGCCAGCAGCTTAGATCCGACAGGCTCCCTCTACGAGCAGTACTTC. This gives the protein CASSLDPTGSLYEQYF. V usage is TRBV11-3 and J usage is TRBJ2-7; D might be TRBD1 (6 bases). The CDR3 totals 16 residues. V lost 0 bases and J lost 3, with 15 bases in between. From germline, CDR1 is SGHNT and CDR2 YENEEA.

The chain links TRBV7-2 to TRBJ1-6; TRBD1 aligns across 8 bases. CDR1 and CDR2 from the germline V gene are SGHTA and FQGNSA. This CDR3 contains 15 residues. The J segment lost 8 bases and the V segment lost 5 bases, leaving 8 bases of the junction unmatched. CDR3 sequence (DNA): TGTGCCAGCAGCGAGTACAGGGGGGGGTATTCACCCCTCCACTTT. Protein: CASSEYRGGYSPLHF.

The gene calls are TRBV6-5 and TRBJ1-3, with 9 bases identical to TRBD1. Germline V gene sequence: CDR1 MNHEY, CDR2 SVGAGI. The V and J ends lost 6 bases and 3 bases, in that order; junction bases with no gene match: 6. The CDR3 is 15 residues long. The CDR3: CASSRQGGHGNTIYF. DNA of the CDR3: TGTGCCAGCAGCCGACAGGGGGGACATGGAAACACCATATATTTT.

The chain joins TRBV20-1 to TRBJ2-7; D call uncertain. V was shortened by 3 bases and J by 7 bases, with 7 bases between the two germline ends. Per the germline V gene, CDR1 is DFQATT and CDR2 is SNEGSKA (reference sequence). This CDR3 region has 10 residues. Here the CDR3 DNA reads TGCAGTGCTAGCGGAACGGAGCAGTACTTC. Residues: CSASGTEQYF.

V gene TRBV11-2 combines with J gene TRBJ1-3; no definite D call. Germline CDR1 reads SGHAT; CDR2 reads FQNNGV. V was trimmed by 5 bases and J by 4 bases, leaving 15 bases between them. There are 15 residues in the CDR3. The CDR3 loop reads CASSPIKGSGNTIYF. CDR3 sequence (DNA): TGTGCCAGCAGCCCTATTAAGGGCTCGGGAAACACCATATATTTT.

The V gene is TRBV6-5, the J gene TRBJ1-2, with TRBD1 as a possible D gene (5 bases). Germline loops: CDR1 MNHEY, CDR2 SVGAGI. This CDR3 has 14 amino acids. Trimming stripped 6 bases from V and 3 bases from J, with 14 bases between. CDR3 in amino acids: CASSHGAGYYGYTF. The CDR3 DNA reads as TGTGCCAGCAGCCACGGGGCAGGGTACTATGGCTACACCTTC.

V gene TRBV5-4 combines with J gene TRBJ1-4, with TRBD1 as a possible D gene (6 bases). The CDR3 runs to 15 residues. Trimming took off 4 bases at V and 4 bases at J, with 14 bases between the two ends. The V gene's germline CDR1 is SGHNT and CDR2 YYREEE (reference sequence). The CDR3 DNA follows: TGTGCCAGCAGCCCCCACACAGGGCGTAATGAAAAACTGTTTTTT. Translation gives CASSPHTGRNEKLFF.

The chain employs TRBV19 and TRBJ1-5; D unclear. The CDR3 runs to 14 residues. Per germline, CDR1 LNHDA and CDR2 SQIVND (reference sequence). Trimming stripped 3 bases from V and 3 bases from J, with 9 bases between. CDR3 bases: TGTGCCAGTAGTATTGGAGTAAACAATCAGCCCCAGCATTTT. Translation gives CASSIGVNNQPQHF.

With regard to this clone: Other DNA sequences in this sample translate to the same CDR3. The chain uses TRBV6-5 and TRBJ2-3; D not resolved. This CDR3 spans 14 amino acids. Germline V lookup: CDR1 MNHEY, CDR2 SVGAGI. Trimming pared 0 bases from V and 1 base from J, leaving 5 bases between. CDR3 protein: CASSYSAGTDTQYF. The CDR3 DNA sequence: TGTGCCAGCAGTTACTCGGCTGGCACAGATACGCAGTATTTT.

The chain carries TRBV9 and TRBJ1-4; no firm D call. CDR1 and CDR2 from the germline V gene are SGDLS and YYNGEE. The V and J ends lost 4 bases and 5 bases respectively, with 18 bases between them. The CDR3 is made up of 16 amino acids. CDR3 region: CASSPDEGMINEKLFF. CDR3 DNA: TGTGCCAGCAGCCCTGACGAGGGAATGATAAATGAAAAACTGTTTTTT.

The V gene is TRBV13, the J gene TRBJ2-1; tentatively, D is TRBD2 (7 bases). Trimming removed 6 bases at V and 10 bases at J, with 25 bases between. The CDR3 runs to 16 residues. Germline-derived CDR1 and CDR2 are PRHDT and FYEKMQ (reference sequence). The CDR3 sequence: CASRVGAGVVPGEQFF. DNA for the CDR3: TGTGCCAGCAGAGTGGGGGCGGGGGTCGTGCCAGGAGAGCAGTTCTTC.

This chain uses TRBV19 with TRBJ1-2; D may be TRBD1 (5 bases). This CDR3 has 15 residues. Germline V gene lookup returns CDR1 LNHDA and CDR2 SQIVND (reference sequence). V was pared by 3 bases and J by 8 bases, with 19 bases between. CDR3 residues: CASSIRGPIVWGYTF. In DNA form, the CDR3 reads TGTGCCAGTAGTATCCGGGGACCTATCGTATGGGGCTACACCTTC.

The rearrangement links TRBV4-2 to TRBJ2-3; D possibly corresponds to TRBD2 (5 bases). The germline V gene has CDR1 LGHNA and CDR2 YNFKEQ. The germline V and J ends were trimmed by 1 base and 4 bases, with 15 bases remaining between them. The CDR3 covers 16 residues. CDR3 DNA: TGTGCCAGCAGCCAAGCCCTAGCAGGCATGTCAGATACGCAGTATTTT. This translates into CASSQALAGMSDTQYF.

The rearrangement joins TRBV27 to TRBJ1-2; D might be TRBD1 (5 bases). The V and J ends lost 3 bases and 2 bases respectively, with 7 bases between them. This CDR3 contains 13 residues. Germline CDR1 MNHEY, CDR2 SMNVEV (reference sequence). In DNA form, the CDR3 reads TGTGCCAGCAGTTTTTCAGGGAACTATGGCTACACCTTC. Translation gives CASSFSGNYGYTF.

This clone appeared once. The V and J genes are TRBV5-4 and TRBJ2-2; 8 positions match TRBD2. The germline CDR1 and CDR2 sequences are SGHNT and YYREEE (reference sequence). The J segment lost 4 bases and the V segment lost 4 bases, leaving 9 bases of the junction unmatched. This CDR3 has 16 residues. CDR3 sequence reads: CASSTIAGHGTGELFF. The CDR3 DNA reads as TGTGCCAGCAGCACCATAGCGGGGCATGGCACCGGGGAGCTGTTTTTT.

The rearrangement links TRBV11-3 to TRBJ2-1, with a weak D call TRBD2 (6 bases). V was trimmed by 5 bases and J by 10 bases, leaving 24 bases between them. Per germline, CDR1 SGHNT and CDR2 YENEEA. The CDR3 spans 16 residues. DNA of the CDR3: TGTGCCAGCAGCCCCTCCCACCAGGGACTCCGTAAGGAGCAGTTCTTC. It yields the protein CASSPSHQGLRKEQFF.